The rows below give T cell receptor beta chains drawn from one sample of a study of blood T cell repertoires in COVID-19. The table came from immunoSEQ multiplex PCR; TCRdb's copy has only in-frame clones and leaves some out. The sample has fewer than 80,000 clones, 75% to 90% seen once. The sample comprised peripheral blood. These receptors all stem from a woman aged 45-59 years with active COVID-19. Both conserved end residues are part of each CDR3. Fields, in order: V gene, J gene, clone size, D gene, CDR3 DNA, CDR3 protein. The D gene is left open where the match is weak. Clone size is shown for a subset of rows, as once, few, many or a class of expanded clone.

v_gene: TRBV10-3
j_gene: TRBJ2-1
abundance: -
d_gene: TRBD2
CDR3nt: TGTGCCATCAGGAATAGCGGGACTAACTACAATGAGCAGTTCTTC
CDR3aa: CAIRNSGTNYNEQFF

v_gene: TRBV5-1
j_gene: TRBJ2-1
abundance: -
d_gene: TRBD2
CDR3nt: TGCGCCAGCAGGGGGGGACTAGCGAGCTACAATGAGCAGTTCTTC
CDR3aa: CASRGGLASYNEQFF

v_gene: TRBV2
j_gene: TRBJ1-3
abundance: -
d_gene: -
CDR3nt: TGTGCCAGCAGTCGCCAGGGTTCTACTGGAAACACCATATATTTT
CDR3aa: CASSRQGSTGNTIYF

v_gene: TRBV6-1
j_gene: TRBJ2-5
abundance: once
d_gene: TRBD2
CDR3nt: TGTGCCAGCAGTGAAGCGGGCGGACTAGGGAGGGAGACCCAGTACTTC
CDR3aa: CASSEAGGLGRETQYF

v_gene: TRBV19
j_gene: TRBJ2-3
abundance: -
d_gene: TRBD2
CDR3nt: TGTGCCAGTAGAAACTGGACTAGCGGGAAAACAGATACGCAGTATTTT
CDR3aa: CASRNWTSGKTDTQYF

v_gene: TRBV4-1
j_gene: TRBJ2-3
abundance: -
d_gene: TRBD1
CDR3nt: TGCGCCAGCAGCCAAGATAGAGGACAGGGCACAGATACGCAGTATTTT
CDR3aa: CASSQDRGQGTDTQYF

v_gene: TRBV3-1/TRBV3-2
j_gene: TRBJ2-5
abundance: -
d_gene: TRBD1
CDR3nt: TGTGCCAGCCTGTGGAGATCTACAGGGGGATCGGAGACCCAGTACTTC
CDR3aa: CASLWRSTGGSETQYF

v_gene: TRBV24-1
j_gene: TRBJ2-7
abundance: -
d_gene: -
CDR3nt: TGTGCCACCAGTGATACAGGGTACGAGCAGTACTTC
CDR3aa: CATSDTGYEQYF

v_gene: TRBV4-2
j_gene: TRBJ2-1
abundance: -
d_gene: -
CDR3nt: TGTGCCAGCAGCCAAGTGGGCACTAACGGGAAATTGAGTGAGCAGTTCTTC
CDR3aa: CASSQVGTNGKLSEQFF

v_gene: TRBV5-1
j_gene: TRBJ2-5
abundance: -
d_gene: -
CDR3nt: TGCGCCAGCACCATGGGTCAGGGCTCGGAGACCCAGTACTTC
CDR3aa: CASTMGQGSETQYF

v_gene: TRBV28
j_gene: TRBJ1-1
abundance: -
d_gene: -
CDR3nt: TGTGCCAGCAGTTTCAGGGTAGGGGCTGAAGCTTTCTTT
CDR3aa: CASSFRVGAEAFF

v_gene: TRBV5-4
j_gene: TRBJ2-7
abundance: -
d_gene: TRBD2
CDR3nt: TGTGCCAGCAGCGGGAGCGGGAGGGGCTCCTACGAGCAGTACTTC
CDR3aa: CASSGSGRGSYEQYF

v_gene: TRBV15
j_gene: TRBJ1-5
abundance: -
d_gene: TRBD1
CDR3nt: TGTGCCACCAGCAGAGACGGCAGGGGGAACAATCAGCCCCAGCATTTT
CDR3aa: CATSRDGRGNNQPQHF

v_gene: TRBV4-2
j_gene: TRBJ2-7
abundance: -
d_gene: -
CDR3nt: TGTGCCAGCAGTCCAAGACTGGAAACCTACGAGCAGTACTTC
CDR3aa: CASSPRLETYEQYF

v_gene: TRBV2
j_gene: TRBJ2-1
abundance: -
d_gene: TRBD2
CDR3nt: TGTGCCAGCAGTGCCGGGACTAGCGGTCAGGGGGGTGAGCAGTTCTTC
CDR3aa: CASSAGTSGQGGEQFF

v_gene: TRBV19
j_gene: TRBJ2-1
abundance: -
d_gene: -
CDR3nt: TGTGCCAGTAGTCCCATCCAGCGCTACAATGAGCAGTTCTTC
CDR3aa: CASSPIQRYNEQFF

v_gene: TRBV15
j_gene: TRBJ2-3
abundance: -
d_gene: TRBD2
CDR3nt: TGTGCCACCAGCAGAGATGGCGGGGGTACAGATACGCAGTATTTT
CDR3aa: CATSRDGGGTDTQYF

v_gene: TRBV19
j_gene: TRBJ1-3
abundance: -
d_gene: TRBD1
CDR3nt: TGTGCCAGTACGCTACTACGTCCAGGGGGCTCTGGAAACACCATATATTTT
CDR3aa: CASTLLRPGGSGNTIYF

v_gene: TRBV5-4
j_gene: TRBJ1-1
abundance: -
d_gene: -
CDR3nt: TGTGCCAGCAGCTTAGAACAGGGTAGGGATGCTTTCTTT
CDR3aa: CASSLEQGRDAFF

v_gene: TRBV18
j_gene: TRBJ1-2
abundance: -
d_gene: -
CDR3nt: TGTGCCAGCTCACCAGACAGAAACTATGGCTACACCTTC
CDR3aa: CASSPDRNYGYTF

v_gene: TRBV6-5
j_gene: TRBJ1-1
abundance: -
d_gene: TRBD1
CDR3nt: TGTGCCAGCAGCCTCGGACAGGGGATGAACACTGAAGCTTTCTTT
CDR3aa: CASSLGQGMNTEAFF

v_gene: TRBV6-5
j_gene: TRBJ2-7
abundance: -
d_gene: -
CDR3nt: TGTGCCAGCAGCCCCGGACAGTACGAGCAGTACTTC
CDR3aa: CASSPGQYEQYF

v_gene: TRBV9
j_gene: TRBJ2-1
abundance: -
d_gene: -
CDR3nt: TGTGCCAGCAGCTCAGCCGGGGTAGTCTACAATGAGCAGTTCTTC
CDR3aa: CASSSAGVVYNEQFF

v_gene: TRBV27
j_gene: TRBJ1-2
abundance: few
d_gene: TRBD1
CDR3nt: TGTGCCAGCGCCCGGGACAGCTATGGCTACACCTTC
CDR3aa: CASARDSYGYTF

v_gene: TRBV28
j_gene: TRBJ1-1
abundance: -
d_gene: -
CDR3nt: TGTGCCAGCAGTTTATTTATGGGCCCACAACTGAACACTGAAGCTTTCTTT
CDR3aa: CASSLFMGPQLNTEAFF

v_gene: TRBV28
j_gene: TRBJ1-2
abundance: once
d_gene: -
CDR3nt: TGTGCCAGCAGTCCAGGACTCCATTCCGCCTATGGCTACACCTTC
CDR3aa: CASSPGLHSAYGYTF

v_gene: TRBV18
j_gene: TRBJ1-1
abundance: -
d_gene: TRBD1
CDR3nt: TGTGCCAGCTCACCCTCGACAGGGGGACTGGTTGAAGCTTTCTTT
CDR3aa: CASSPSTGGLVEAFF

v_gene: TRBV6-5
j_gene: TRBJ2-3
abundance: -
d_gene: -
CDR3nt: TGTGCCAGCAGGAAGACAGACACAGATACGCAGTATTTT
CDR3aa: CASRKTDTDTQYF

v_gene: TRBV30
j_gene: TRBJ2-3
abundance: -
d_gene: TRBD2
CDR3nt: TGTGCCTTCCGACTAGCGGGGTCCACAGATACGCAGTATTTT
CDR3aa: CAFRLAGSTDTQYF

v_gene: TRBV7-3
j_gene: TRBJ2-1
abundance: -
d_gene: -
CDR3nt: TGTGCCAGCAGCTTAGGGCGGGAATACAATGAGCAGTTCTTC
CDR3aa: CASSLGREYNEQFF

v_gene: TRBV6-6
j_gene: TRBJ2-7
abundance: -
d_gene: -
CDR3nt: TGTGCCAGCAGCCCAGTTCCTGCATCCTCGGGCGAGCAGTACTTC
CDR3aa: CASSPVPASSGEQYF

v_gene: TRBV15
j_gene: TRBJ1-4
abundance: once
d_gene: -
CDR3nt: TGTGCCTTGAGTGAAAAACTGTTTTTT
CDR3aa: CALSEKLFF

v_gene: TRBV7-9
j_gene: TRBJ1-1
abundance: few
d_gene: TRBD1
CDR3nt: TGTGCCAGCAGCTTAGAGGACAGGGGGGACACTGAAGCTTTCTTT
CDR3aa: CASSLEDRGDTEAFF